This T cell receptor (beta chain) was sequenced during a study of T cells in Graves' hyperthyroidism and ophthalmopathy. Study-wide results and limits: Peripheral blood also featured most of the thyroid clonotypes expanded above 0.001.

On this clonotype itself: Its antigen is undetermined.

Reasons for excluding patients were uncontrolled infection, other autoimmune disease, pregnancy or lactation. What was amplified from RNA transcripts were TCR beta CDR3 regions. Researchers ran a first-round RT-PCR on the TCR CDR3 using the HTBI primer set. TCRdb used MiXCR to reprocess the multiplex PCR reads, holding one entry per CDR3 protein. Of some 440,000 distinct CDR3 sequences detected, 15% to 17% appear once; the ten largest clones hold around 7%. This receptor was obtained from a woman between 18 and 29 years old with Graves' hyperthyroidism. Sequencing was carried out using blood.

The CDR3 loop reads CATSDPGTGSYEQYF. The CDR3, as DNA: TGTGCCACCAGTGACCCCGGGACAGGGTCCTACGAGCAGTACTTC. The genes are TRBV24-1 and TRBJ2-7; TRBD1 aligns across 9 bases. Germline loops: CDR1 KGHDR, CDR2 SFDVKD. Trimming removed 4 bases from V and 1 base from J; junction bases left unmatched: 4. The CDR3 covers 15 residues.